This entry lists 29 T cell receptor beta chains sequenced from one sample in a study of cytomegalovirus exposure and HLA in healthy donors. In the PCR, 60 Vbeta and 13 Jbeta primers were used. The method was immunoSEQ multiplex PCR; TCRdb's version includes in-frame clones alone and lacks a portion of them. The data contain hundreds of thousands of clones, around nine tenths of them singletons. The sequenced material came from PBMCs. These receptors were obtained from a woman aged 18-29 years in good health and CMV-seronegative.

The chain is built from TRBV9 and TRBJ2-1, with 10 bases identical to TRBD2. The trim removed 3 bases at V and 1 base at J, leaving 1 base unmatched. CDR3 length equals 15 residues. Germline CDR1 and CDR2: SGDLS and YYNGEE. The DNA for the CDR3 is TGTGCCAGCAGCGGGACTAGCGGATCCTACAATGAGCAGTTCTTC. Residues: CASSGTSGSYNEQFF. The full variable domain, rest sourced from reference TRBV9 and TRBJ2-1, is DSGVTQTPKHLITATGQRVTLRCSPRSGDLSVYWYQQSLDQGLQFLIQYYNGEERAKGNILERFSAQQFPDLHSELNLSSLELGDSALYFCASSGTSGSYNEQFFGPGTRLTVL.

V gene TRBV27 combines with J gene TRBJ1-4; maybe TRBD1 (5 bases). Germline V lookup: CDR1 MNHEY, CDR2 SMNVEV (reference sequence). The CDR3 spans 15 residues. Trimming took 1 base from V and 6 from J, leaving 12 bases between them. CDR3 coding DNA: TGTGCCAGCAGTTTATTTCGGGGGATCCATGAAAAACTGTTTTTT. Residues: CASSLFRGIHEKLFF.

V gene TRBV4-1 combines with J gene TRBJ1-5; D perhaps matches TRBD1 (5 bases). This CDR3 comprises 16 residues. Germline-derived CDR1 and CDR2 are MGHRA and YSYEKL. The V gene lost 3 bases and the J gene lost 7 bases, with 19 bases spanning the gap. The CDR3 DNA follows: TGCGCCAGCAGCCAGGTTGCCGGGACTCCCTCGCAGCCCCAGCATTTT. As protein: CASSQVAGTPSQPQHF.

The chain recombines TRBV7-9 with TRBJ2-3, with D perhaps matching TRBD2 (5 bases). Germline values: CDR1 SEHNR, CDR2 FQNEAQ (reference sequence). This CDR3 has 13 residues. V was cut by 3 bases and J by 2 bases, with 6 bases left in between. CDR3 in amino acids: CASSFDYTDTQYF. Here the CDR3 DNA reads TGTGCCAGCAGCTTTGACTACACAGATACGCAGTATTTT.

The chain is built from TRBV5-1 and TRBJ2-7; TRBD1 agrees at 8 bases. Germline assignment: CDR1 SGHRS and CDR2 YFSETQ. J lost 5 bases, V lost 4 bases, and 5 bases had no gene match. The CDR3 contains 13 residues. In DNA form, the CDR3 reads TGCGCCAGCAGCCCCCAGACAGGGGACGAGCAGTACTTC. Protein product: CASSPQTGDEQYF.

The chain is built from TRBV6-1 and TRBJ1-5, with 7 bases fitting TRBD1. The V segment lost 7 bases and the J segment 4 bases; nucleotides outside the gene matches: 7. Germline CDR1 reads MNHNS; CDR2 reads SASEGT. The CDR3 totals 14 residues. The CDR3 nucleotides are TGTGCCAGCACCAGGACAGGTGGTAATCAGCCCCAGCATTTT. Its protein is CASTRTGGNQPQHF.

The chain has TRBV6-1 and TRBJ2-4; maybe TRBD2 (5 bases). V was clipped by 6 bases and J by 0 bases, with 6 bases between them. Germline V CDR1 and CDR2: MNHNS, SASEGT. This CDR3 has 13 residues. The DNA for the CDR3 is TGTGCCAGCAGGGCGGGAGCCAAAAACATTCAGTACTTC. Its protein product is CASRAGAKNIQYF.

This chain connects TRBV4-1 to TRBJ2-1; possibly TRBD1 for D (5 bases). CDR3 length: 18 residues. Germline lookup yields CDR1 MGHRA and CDR2 YSYEKL. Trimming removed 0 bases at V and 8 bases at J, with 23 bases between. The CDR3 loop is CASSQDLFKGLVIHEQFF. DNA for the CDR3: TGCGCCAGCAGCCAAGATCTTTTTAAGGGGCTAGTAATCCATGAGCAGTTCTTC.

The V call is TRBV4-3, the J call TRBJ1-1; TRBD1 agrees at 9 bases. The CDR3 extends over 13 amino acids. Germline V gene sequence: CDR1 LGHNA, CDR2 YSLEER. With V trimmed by 11 bases and J by 0 bases, 4 bases remained unmatched. Written as DNA, the CDR3 is TGCGCCGTAGGGACAGGGATGAACACTGAAGCTTTCTTT. Translation gives CAVGTGMNTEAFF.

This clone occurred once. The gene calls are TRBV2 and TRBJ1-1, with 8 bases fitting TRBD1. Germline values: CDR1 SNHLY, CDR2 FYNNEI. The CDR3 contains 14 residues. The V gene end was trimmed by 6 bases and the J gene end by 4 bases; junction bases not matched to a gene: 7. Written as DNA, the CDR3 is TGTGCCAGCAGCCTCAGGGGGCTCGTCACTGAAGCTTTCTTT. It codes for CASSLRGLVTEAFF.

This rearrangement joins TRBV4-1 to TRBJ1-1; D unclear. The V end was cut by 0 bases, the J end by 1 base, with 15 bases between. This CDR3 has 17 amino acids. Germline loops: CDR1 MGHRA, CDR2 YSYEKL. The CDR3 sequence: CASSQDPPGGENTEAFF. In nucleotides, the CDR3 is TGCGCCAGCAGCCAAGATCCCCCTGGCGGAGAGAACACTGAAGCTTTCTTT.

The chain combines TRBV7-8 with TRBJ2-1, with 7 bases identical to TRBD1. Germline V gene data show CDR1 as SGHVS and CDR2 as FQNEAQ. V was clipped by 5 bases and J by 7 bases; unmatched bases: 5. This CDR3 region has 13 residues. Here the CDR3 DNA reads TGTGCCAGCAGCCCGACGGACAGGAATGAGCAGTTCTTC. It specifies CASSPTDRNEQFF. The full variable domain, completed using reference TRBV7-8 and TRBJ2-1, is GAGVSQSPRYKVAKRGQDVALRCDPISGHVSLFWYQQALGQGPEFLTYFQNEAQLDKSGLPSDRFFAERPEGSVSTLKIQRTQQEDSAVYLCASSPTDRNEQFFGPGTRLTVL.

This clone occurred once. The chain employs TRBV9 and TRBJ2-1; tentatively, D is TRBD2 (7 bases). The CDR3 is made up of 19 amino acids. Trimming removed 4 bases from V and 9 bases from J, with 32 bases in between. Germline V gives CDR1 SGDLS, CDR2 YYNGEE. Here the CDR3 DNA reads TGTGCCAGCAGCCTAGTTCGAGGGGGAGGGGTGGAGACAGGAGGTGAGCAGTTCTTC. It specifies CASSLVRGGGVETGGEQFF.

This clone was counted only a few times. The rearrangement uses TRBV16 and TRBJ1-5, with D unresolved. V was trimmed by 3 bases and J by 6 bases, leaving 12 bases between them. CDR1 and CDR2 (germline): KGHSY, FQNENV. The CDR3 has 14 residues. The CDR3 nucleotides read TGTGCCAGCAGCCATAAGCCGGGAGGTCAGCCCCAGCATTTT. It translates to CASSHKPGGQPQHF.

The chain couples TRBV18 to TRBJ1-1; D is uncertain. The CDR3 sequence is 14 residues long. The germline CDR1 and CDR2 sequences are KGHSH and LQKENI. V was cut by 4 bases and J by 3 bases, with 12 bases left in between. The CDR3 here is CASSQGGQDTEAFF. Written as DNA, the CDR3 is TGTGCCAGCTCACAGGGAGGTCAGGACACTGAAGCTTTCTTT.

This chain links TRBV29-1 with TRBJ1-2; tentatively, D is TRBD1 (6 bases). The germline V and J ends were trimmed by 4 bases and 0 bases, with 12 bases remaining between them. Germline lookup yields CDR1 SQVTM and CDR2 ANQGSEA. The CDR3 has 14 residues. The CDR3 nucleotides read TGCAGCGTTGGACGGACAGAGGCTAACTATGGCTACACCTTC. Its translation is CSVGRTEANYGYTF.

This clone turned up a few times. The genes are TRBV14 and TRBJ1-2, with D unclear. Trimming left V 3 bases short and J 2 bases short, with 10 bases between. Germline CDR1 is SGHDN and CDR2 is FVKESK. The CDR3 contains 14 residues. CDR3 DNA sequence: TGTGCCAGCAGCCAGGGAGTATTGAACTATGGCTACACCTTC. It encodes CASSQGVLNYGYTF.

This clone was seen once. The chain combines TRBV5-1 with TRBJ1-1, with TRBD1 identical over 12 bases. This CDR3 is 14 amino acids long. Germline trimming cut 3 bases from V and 7 bases from J; bases unmatched to any gene: 4. Germline V gene data show CDR1 as SGHRS and CDR2 as YFSETQ. CDR3 loop: CASSWGTGGGEAFF. In DNA, the CDR3 is TGCGCCAGCAGCTGGGGGACAGGGGGCGGTGAAGCTTTCTTT. Looking up the rest from reference TRBV5-1 and TRBJ1-1 gives the full variable domain: KAGVTQTPRYLIKTRGQQVTLSCSPISGHRSVSWYQQTPGQGLQFLFEYFSETQRNKGNFPGRFSGRQFSNSRSEMNVSTLELGDSALYLCASSWGTGGGEAFFGQGTRLTVV.

This sequence joins TRBV7-2 and TRBJ1-2; D is uncertain. The germline V gene has CDR1 SGHTA and CDR2 FQGNSA. V was pared by 8 bases and J by 4 bases, with 14 bases between. The CDR3 sequence is 13 residues long. CDR3 DNA: TGTGCCAGCGTCGGCGCGGCGGGCTATGGCTACACCTTC. Protein sequence: CASVGAAGYGYTF.

In DNA, the CDR3 is TGTGCCAGCAGCGGCCGGGGGGCGTACCAAGAGACCCAGTACTTC. This codes for CASSGRGAYQETQYF. The gene calls are TRBV5-4 and TRBJ2-5; D might be TRBD2 (7 bases). Germline CDR1 reads SGHNT; CDR2 reads YYREEE (reference sequence). The CDR3 runs 15 residues. Trimming stripped 4 bases from V and 0 bases from J, with 13 bases between.

CDR3 bases: TGTGCCAGCAGTCAGGACAGAGGAGGAAGCAATCAGCCCCAGCATTTT. Amino acid sequence: CASSQDRGGSNQPQHF. This chain links TRBV14 with TRBJ1-5; TRBD1 might be the D (6 bases). Germline assignment: CDR1 SGHDN and CDR2 FVKESK. The V end lost 6 bases, the J end lost 1 base, and 16 bases lay between the germline ends. This CDR3 is built from 16 residues.

In this sample, this clone turned up once. The CDR3 DNA reads TGTGCCAGCAGAAGAACAGGGGGCCGGTCCTACGAGCAGTACTTC. This gives the protein CASRRTGGRSYEQYF. The chain recombines TRBV28 with TRBJ2-7, with TRBD1 matching over 9 bases. V shed 6 bases, J shed 1 base, and the junction held 7 bases outside the gene matches. This CDR3 has 15 residues. Germline CDR1 MDHEN, CDR2 SYDVKM.

Concerning this clone itself: Because the CDR3 is missing its conserved closing phenylalanine or tryptophan, this is likely a read error. The chain carries TRBV11-2 and TRBJ2-7, with D tentatively TRBD1 (5 bases). The V end was cut by 5 bases, the J end by 6 bases, with 11 bases between. Looked up from germline, CDR1 is SGHAT and CDR2 is FQNNGV. The CDR3 extends over 12 amino acids. The CDR3 loop reads CASSPAGSEQYL. CDR3 DNA: TGTGCCAGCAGCCCTGCAGGGTCCGAGCAGTACCTC.

V and J are TRBV5-1 and TRBJ2-2, with TRBD1 identical over 7 bases. The CDR3 contains 15 residues. Per the germline V gene, CDR1 is SGHRS and CDR2 is YFSETQ. V lost 0 bases, J lost 1 base, and 0 bases stayed unmatched. The CDR3 spells CASSLDRGNTGELFF. The CDR3 DNA sequence: TGCGCCAGCAGCTTGGACAGGGGGAACACCGGGGAGCTGTTTTTT.

The chain recombines TRBV4-3 with TRBJ1-1; 9 bases line up with TRBD1. The J segment lost 3 bases and the V segment lost 4 bases, leaving 6 bases of the junction unmatched. The CDR3 contains 15 residues. Germline CDR1 and CDR2: LGHNA and YSLEER. The CDR3 nucleotides read TGCGCCAGCAGCCGGGGACAGGGTGGGTACACTGAAGCTTTCTTT. Residues: CASSRGQGGYTEAFF.

The chain couples TRBV5-1 to TRBJ1-4; 9 bases agree with TRBD1. Unmatched junction bases numbered 5, after V lost 3 bases and J lost 8 bases. Per the germline V gene, CDR1 is SGHRS and CDR2 is YFSETQ. The CDR3 is made up of 14 amino acids. Here the CDR3 DNA reads TGCGCCAGCAGCTCACAGGGGGCTGGCGAAAAACTGTTTTTT. This encodes CASSSQGAGEKLFF.

The chain recombines TRBV6-1 with TRBJ2-7; D unresolved. Trimming removed 2 bases from V and 3 bases from J, with 8 bases in between. The CDR3 spans 13 residues. Germline CDR1 reads MNHNS; CDR2 reads SASEGT. CDR3 residues: CASSEMASYEQYF. Here the CDR3 DNA reads TGTGCCAGCAGTGAAATGGCCAGCTACGAGCAGTACTTC.

V usage is TRBV6-4 and J usage is TRBJ2-1; TRBD2 matches at 11 bases. V lost 5 bases and J lost 7; bases outside the gene matches: 7. Germline lookup yields CDR1 MRHNA and CDR2 SNTAGT. The CDR3 spans 15 residues. CDR3 in amino acids: CASSQLAGGGNEQFF. CDR3 sequence (DNA): TGTGCCAGCAGTCAGCTAGCGGGAGGAGGAAATGAGCAGTTCTTC.

The V gene is TRBV4-3, the J gene TRBJ2-7; D gene unclear. This CDR3 spans 15 amino acids. Germline CDR1 LGHNA, CDR2 YSLEER. Trimming took 0 bases from V and 2 from J, leaving 11 bases between them. DNA of the CDR3: TGCGCCAGCAGCCAAGACAGTTTCTCCACCTACGAGCAGTACTTC. It codes for CASSQDSFSTYEQYF.